A single sample gave rise to the 5 T cell receptor beta chains below, sequenced in a study of T-cell reconstitution after alpha-beta-depleted transplantation in children. Unique molecular identifiers were incorporated during preparation of the TCRbeta library. TCRdb itself ran the PCR reads through MiXCR, one entry per CDR3 protein. The sample shows about 240,000 distinct CDR3 sequences, 9.5% to 15% of them seen only once. Sequences were derived from PBMCs from the stem cell graft donor, sampled from the stem cell graft. These receptors all stem from a human donor who donated a stem cell graft to a child with acute lymphoblastic leukemia.

This clonotype has a handful of counts. This chain connects TRBV6-2 or TRBV6-3 to TRBJ2-7; TRBD1 is a possible D gene (6 bases). The CDR3 consists of 19 residues. The V gene lost 0 bases and the J gene lost 4 bases, with 25 bases spanning the gap. Per the germline V gene, CDR1 is MNHEY and CDR2 is SVGEGT. The CDR3 coding sequence is TGTGCCAGCAGTTACTCGCTACGAGAACCACAGGGTCCCTCATACGAGCAGTACTTC. Amino acids: CASSYSLREPQGPSYEQYF.

There are many counts of this clonotype. V and J are TRBV28 and TRBJ2-7; TRBD1 might be the D (6 bases). The CDR3 sequence is 16 residues long. The ends were cut back, 8 bases at V and 2 bases at J, with 22 bases in the middle. The germline CDR1 and CDR2 sequences are MDHEN and SYDVKM. For the CDR3, the DNA is TGTGCCAGCCACTCTAACAGGGACCCCCAGCCCTACGAGCAGTACTTC. Translated: CASHSNRDPQPYEQYF. Drawing the rest from reference TRBV28 and TRBJ2-7, the complete variable domain is DVKVTQSSRYLVKRTGEKVFLECVQDMDHENMFWYRQDPGLGLRLIYFSYDVKMKEKGDIPEGYSVSREKKERFSLILESASTNQTSMYLCASHSNRDPQPYEQYFGPGTRLTVT.

This clonotype was seen at least ten times. The chain recombines TRBV9 with TRBJ2-6, with TRBD2 identical over 8 bases. The V gene end was trimmed by 0 bases and the J gene end by 0 bases; junction bases not matched to a gene: 8. Germline V gene lookup returns CDR1 SGDLS and CDR2 YYNGEE. The CDR3 is made up of 19 amino acids. This CDR3 reads CASSVDPGGVGSGANVLTF. The DNA of the CDR3 is TGTGCCAGCAGCGTAGACCCGGGAGGGGTCGGCTCTGGGGCCAACGTCCTGACTTTC.

This clonotype was seen ten or more times. This chain joins TRBV5-1 and TRBJ1-2; TRBD1 might be the D (6 bases). Between the trimmed V and J ends, which lost 1 base and 1 base, there was a span of 11 bases. This CDR3 has 15 amino acids. Germline CDR1 reads SGHRS; CDR2 reads YFSETQ. DNA for the CDR3: TGCGCCAGCAGCTTGAGACAGGCCAGTAACTATGGCTACACCTTC. It translates to CASSLRQASNYGYTF.

To note about this clonotype: This may be a read error: a much more frequent sequence differs by one nucleotide. The CDR3 loop reads CSSSKDRVYEQYF. For the CDR3, the DNA is TGTTCCAGCAGTAAGGACAGGGTCTACGAGCAGTACTTC. J is TRBJ2-7 and V is TRBV27; the match to TRBD1 covers 8 bases. Germline V CDR1 and CDR2: MNHEY, SMNVEV (reference sequence). The CDR3 has 13 amino acids.